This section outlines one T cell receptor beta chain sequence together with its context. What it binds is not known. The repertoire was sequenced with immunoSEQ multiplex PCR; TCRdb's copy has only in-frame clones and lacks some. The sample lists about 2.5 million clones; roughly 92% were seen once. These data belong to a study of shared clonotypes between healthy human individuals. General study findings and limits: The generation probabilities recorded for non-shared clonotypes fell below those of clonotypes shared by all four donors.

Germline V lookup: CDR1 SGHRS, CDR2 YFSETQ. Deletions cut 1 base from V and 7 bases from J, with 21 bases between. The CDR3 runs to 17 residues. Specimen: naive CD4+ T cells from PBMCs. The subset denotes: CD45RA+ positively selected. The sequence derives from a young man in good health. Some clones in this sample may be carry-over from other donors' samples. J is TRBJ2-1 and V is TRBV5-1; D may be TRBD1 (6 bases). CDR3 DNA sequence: TGCGCCAGCAGCTTGCTACAGGGTGGACGGGAAGTGAATGAGCAGTTCTTC. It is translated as CASSLLQGGREVNEQFF.